This T cell receptor beta chain was retrieved from a study of cytomegalovirus exposure and HLA in healthy donors. Comments on this clone: Its antigen is as yet unknown.

Primers: 60 Vbeta forward and 13 Jbeta reverse. Sequencing was performed with immunoSEQ multiplex PCR; in TCRdb, only in-frame clones are kept and a portion is missing. The sample contains roughly 150,000 clones, almost 80% of which appear only once. Study-level findings and limits: A later analysis associated some 16,000 TCR beta sequences with HLA alleles at a 0.05 false discovery rate. In a later analysis, TCR beta V- and J-gene trimming was associated with a missense DCLRE1C variant.

This CDR3 has 12 amino acids. V gave up 5 bases and J gave up 5 bases; unmatched junction bases: 2. Germline CDR1 and CDR2: SSHAT and FNYEAQ (reference sequence). The chain couples TRBV7-7 to TRBJ2-5, with 7 bases identical to TRBD1. The source material was PBMCs. The TCR sequence derives from a male donor in good health and CMV-seronegative. The DNA for the CDR3 is TGTGCCAGCAGCCCGACAGGGGAGACCCAGTACTTC. Translation: CASSPTGETQYF.